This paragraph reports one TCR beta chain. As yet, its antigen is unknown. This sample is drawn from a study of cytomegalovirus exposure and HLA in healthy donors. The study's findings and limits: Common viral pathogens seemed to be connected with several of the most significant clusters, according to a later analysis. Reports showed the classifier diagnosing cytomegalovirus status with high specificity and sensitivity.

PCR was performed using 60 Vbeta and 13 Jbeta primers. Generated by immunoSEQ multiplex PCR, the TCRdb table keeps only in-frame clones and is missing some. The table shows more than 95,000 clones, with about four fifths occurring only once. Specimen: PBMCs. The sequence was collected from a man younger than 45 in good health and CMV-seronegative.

The CDR3 region is CASRGGTGANVLTF. CDR3 DNA: TGTGCCAGCAGAGGAGGAACTGGGGCCAACGTCCTGACTTTC. V is TRBV28 and J is TRBJ2-6; a possible D gene is TRBD2 (5 bases). Trimming removed 6 bases at V and 2 bases at J, with 8 bases between. The CDR3 totals 14 residues. Germline V gives CDR1 MDHEN, CDR2 SYDVKM. The entire variable domain, with the rest obtained from reference TRBV28 and TRBJ2-6, is as follows: DVKVTQSSRYLVKRTGEKVFLECVQDMDHENMFWYRQDPGLGLRLIYFSYDVKMKEKGDIPEGYSVSREKKERFSLILESASTNQTSMYLCASRGGTGANVLTFGAGSRLTVL.